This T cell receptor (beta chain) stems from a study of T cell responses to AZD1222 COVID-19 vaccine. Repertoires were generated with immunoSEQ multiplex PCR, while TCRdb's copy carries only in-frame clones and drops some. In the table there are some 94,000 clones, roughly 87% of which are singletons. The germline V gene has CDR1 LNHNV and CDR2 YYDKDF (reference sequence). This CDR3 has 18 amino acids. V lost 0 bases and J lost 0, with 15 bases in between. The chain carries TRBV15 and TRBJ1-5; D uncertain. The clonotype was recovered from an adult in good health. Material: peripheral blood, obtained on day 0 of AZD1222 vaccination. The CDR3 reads CATSRDLPGSNSNQPQHF. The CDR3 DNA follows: TGTGCCACCAGCAGAGATCTCCCCGGGAGTAATAGCAATCAGCCCCAGCATTTT.